This record covers a single TCR beta chain. The data are from a study of T cells in tuberculosis. Study-wide results and caveats: The stringent gate may have excluded weak CD1B-GMM tetramer binders.

Cells were sorted from thawed PBMC rested overnight and stained with GMM-loaded CD1B tetramer, viability dye and anti-CD3. CD1B tetramers were loaded with Rhodococcus equi-derived C32 glucose monomycolate. TCR-alpha and TCR-beta chains were sequenced unpaired. Method: immunoSEQ multiplex PCR; TCRdb's copy keeps in-frame clones and lacks some. The data hold around 60,000 clones, with approximately 80% observed a single time. Per germline, CDR1 LNHNV and CDR2 YYDKDF (reference sequence). Trimming took 2 bases from V and 4 from J; bases not matched to a gene: 9. The CDR3 has 17 amino acids. This chain uses TRBV15 with TRBJ2-1; 9 positions agree with TRBD1. The sequenced material came from CD1b-GMM tetramer-negative cells sorted from PBMCs. This clonotype originated in an adult woman with latent tuberculosis. The DNA for the CDR3 is TGTGCCACCAGCAGACCGATCAACAGGGGGCCGTACAATGAGCAGTTCTTC. Protein: CATSRPINRGPYNEQFF.